This T cell receptor beta chain was profiled in a study of blood T cells in healthy people across ages. Looking at the study overall: Template-switching capture recovered about one barcoded beta molecule per two T cells.

Then a second PCR, running about 7 to 11 cycles, was carried out with a sample-barcoded 5' primer and a J-beta primer mix. Per-sample output comprised a minimum of 2.5 million paired-end reads containing CDR3. TCRdb independently ran MiXCR on the 5' RACE reads; one entry per CDR3 protein. This sample has approximately 800,000 distinct CDR3 sequences, with about 46% found just once. V lost 6 bases and J lost 4; bases outside the gene matches: 10. Germline V gene data show CDR1 as DFQATT and CDR2 as SNEGSKA (reference sequence). There are 14 residues in the CDR3. Regarding the study as a whole: More naive CD4+ cells and higher diversity were found in long-lived than in aged donors.

This clonotype was seen a handful of times. Antigen: not known. This chain uses TRBV20-1 with TRBJ2-5, with 8 bases lining up with TRBD1. The sequence came from a man older than 75 in good health. Source material: blood. The CDR3 loop reads CSADVPGQVETQYF. The CDR3 coding sequence is TGCAGTGCGGACGTACCGGGACAGGTAGAGACCCAGTACTTC.